This entry lists 9 T cell receptor beta chains sequenced from one sample in a study of blood T cell repertoires in COVID-19. Repertoires were generated with immunoSEQ multiplex PCR, while TCRdb's copy carries only in-frame clones and drops some. This table has some 110,000 clones, 65% to 90% appearing once. Sequenced material: peripheral blood. These receptors came from a man aged 50-60 years with acute or convalescent COVID-19.

This clone was observed a handful of times. The chain is built from TRBV5-1 and TRBJ2-3; possible D gene TRBD1, 5 bases. The CDR3 is 14 residues long. Germline V gene lookup returns CDR1 SGHRS and CDR2 YFSETQ. V was pared by 4 bases and J by 2 bases, with 11 bases between. CDR3 bases: TGCGCCAGCAGCGTCGACAGTGCCACAGATACGCAGTATTTT. Its translation is CASSVDSATDTQYF.

The chain links TRBV19 to TRBJ2-5; the match to TRBD1 covers 9 bases. The V segment lost 6 bases and the J segment 5 bases; nucleotides outside the gene matches: 7. The CDR3 is 14 amino acids. Germline CDR1 reads LNHDA; CDR2 reads SQIVND (reference sequence). The CDR3 reads CASSRQGGMETQYF. The CDR3 nucleotides read TGTGCCAGTAGCCGACAGGGGGGAATGGAGACCCAGTACTTC.

The chain is built from TRBV9 and TRBJ2-5; 7 bases agree with TRBD2. After removal of 3 bases from V and 4 bases from J, the junction contained 15 bases not matched to a gene. CDR3 length equals 17 residues. Germline CDR1 and CDR2: SGDLS and YYNGEE. The DNA for the CDR3 is TGTGCCAGCAGCGCCACAACCCCCTGGGGGGGGAGAGAGACCCAGTACTTC. Amino acid sequence: CASSATTPWGGRETQYF.

This chain uses TRBV28 with TRBJ2-1; perhaps TRBD1 as D (6 bases). This CDR3 has 17 residues. The ends were cut back, 7 bases at V and 0 bases at J, with 19 bases in the middle. Germline V lookup: CDR1 MDHEN, CDR2 SYDVKM. Here the CDR3 reads CASKTPEGTNSYNEQFF. CDR3 bases: TGTGCCAGCAAAACTCCCGAAGGGACAAACTCCTACAATGAGCAGTTCTTC.

V usage is TRBV9 and J usage is TRBJ1-3, with 7 bases that match TRBD1. Germline V gene data show CDR1 as SGDLS and CDR2 as YYNGEE. With 3 bases clipped from V and 0 bases from J, the junction kept 3 bases outside the gene matches. This CDR3 contains 15 residues. The CDR3, as DNA: TGTGCCAGCAGCGGGACAGGTAGCTCTGGAAACACCATATATTTT. This gives the protein CASSGTGSSGNTIYF.

The chain carries TRBV6-5 and TRBJ2-1, with 9 positions matching TRBD2. V was pared by 6 bases and J by 8 bases, with 11 bases of the junction left unmatched. The germline V gene has CDR1 MNHEY and CDR2 SVGAGI. CDR3 length: 15 residues. CDR3: CASRNVAGERDEQFF. CDR3 in DNA: TGTGCCAGCAGGAACGTAGCGGGAGAACGGGATGAGCAGTTCTTC.

This clone appeared a single time. The chain carries TRBV29-1 and TRBJ2-3, with D perhaps matching TRBD1 (5 bases). V shed 3 bases and J shed 2 bases, with 9 bases lying between them. Germline lookup yields CDR1 SQVTM and CDR2 ANQGSEA. This CDR3 region has 13 residues. CDR3 sequence reads: CSVDDSYTDTQYF. The CDR3 DNA sequence: TGCAGCGTTGATGACAGCTACACAGATACGCAGTATTTT.

V is TRBV28 and J is TRBJ2-2; D is unresolved. Trimming took 2 bases from V and 3 from J, leaving 13 bases between them. The CDR3 totals 16 residues. From germline, CDR1 is MDHEN and CDR2 SYDVKM. The CDR3 region has the DNA TGTGCCAGCAGTTTACGAGGTGCGGTATACACCGGGGAGCTGTTTTTT. This gives the protein CASSLRGAVYTGELFF. The full variable domain, rest sourced from reference TRBV28 and TRBJ2-2, is DVKVTQSSRYLVKRTGEKVFLECVQDMDHENMFWYRQDPGLGLRLIYFSYDVKMKEKGDIPEGYSVSREKKERFSLILESASTNQTSMYLCASSLRGAVYTGELFFGEGSRLTVL.

V gene TRBV30 combines with J gene TRBJ1-2, with D possibly TRBD1 on 5 matching bases. The CDR3 consists of 11 residues. CDR1 is GTSNPN and CDR2 is SVGIG in the germline V gene (reference sequence). Trimming removed 8 bases from V and 7 bases from J, with 14 bases in between. CDR3 amino acids: CARGQGSGYTF. DNA of the CDR3: TGTGCCCGGGGTCAGGGTAGTGGCTACACCTTC. Full variable domain (rest looked up from reference TRBV30 and TRBJ1-2): SQTIHQWPATLVQPVGSPLSLECTVEGTSNPNLYWYRQAAGRGLQLLFYSVGIGQISSEVPQNLSASRPQDRQFILSSKKLLLSDSGFYLCARGQGSGYTFGSGTRLTVV.